Listed here are 26 T cell receptor beta chains from one sample, sequenced in a study of vaccination and CD4 T cells after COVID-19. The assay that was used to sequence DNA from cultured CD4+ T cells was the Oncomine TCR Beta short-read assay. Using its own MiXCR run on the PCR reads, TCRdb lists one record per CDR3 protein. The sample comprises about 18,000 distinct CDR3 sequences, 55% to 60% of which are singletons, and 9.4% rests with the top ten. Treatment meaning: roughly 11-day PBMC culture with coronavirus spike peptide pools or control peptides (ViraFEST assay). No cognate antigen is known for these TCRs. Material for sequencing was CD4+ T cells from blood, cultured in vitro. The receptors were gathered from a human donor who had recovered from COVID-19.

This clonotype was observed a handful of times. This rearrangement joins TRBV30 to TRBJ1-1; D is uncertain. The CDR3 runs 11 residues. From germline, CDR1 is GTSNPN and CDR2 SVGIG (reference sequence). V dropped 2 bases and J dropped 4 bases, with 5 bases sitting between them. The CDR3 DNA follows: TGTGCCTGGAGTATTGGCACTGAAGCTTTCTTT. Encoded protein: CAWSIGTEAFF.

The chain links TRBV7-6 to TRBJ1-5; 7 bases map to TRBD1. This CDR3 contains 16 residues. The germline V gene encodes CDR1 SGHVS and CDR2 FNYEAQ. V dropped 1 base and J dropped 0; count of bases not matched to a gene: 3. The CDR3 is CASSLEGAFSNQPQHF. The CDR3 DNA is TGTGCCAGCAGCTTAGAGGGGGCCTTTAGCAATCAGCCCCAGCATTTT.

This clonotype has only a few counts. V gene TRBV19 combines with J gene TRBJ1-3; D unclear. The CDR3 length is 14 residues. V was trimmed by 10 bases and J by 0 bases, leaving 13 bases between them. Germline CDR1 reads LNHDA; CDR2 reads SQIVND (reference sequence). CDR3: CATRTISSGNTIYF. The CDR3 region has the DNA TGTGCCACTCGGACTATCTCCTCTGGAAACACCATATATTTT.

This rearrangement joins TRBV27 to TRBJ1-1, with D maybe TRBD1 (6 bases). The CDR3 is made up of 13 amino acids. Germline V gene lookup returns CDR1 MNHEY and CDR2 SMNVEV (reference sequence). V lost 1 base and J 5 bases, leaving 8 bases between the germline ends. The CDR3 DNA reads TGTGCCAGCAGTTTATGGGGGGCTACTGAAGCTTTCTTT. It yields the protein CASSLWGATEAFF.

The chain has TRBV4-1 and TRBJ1-6; D remains unclear. In germline, CDR1 is MGHRA, CDR2 YSYEKL. V was shortened by 1 base and J by 9 bases, with 4 bases between the two germline ends. The CDR3 is 12 residues long. CDR3 in amino acids: CASSQGVSPLHF. CDR3 in DNA: TGCGCCAGCAGCCAAGGGGTTTCACCCCTCCACTTT.

This sequence joins TRBV2 and TRBJ1-2, with D perhaps TRBD1 (6 bases). CDR1 and CDR2 from the germline V gene are SNHLY and FYNNEI. CDR3 length: 14 amino acids. V was shortened by 6 bases and J by 7 bases, with 18 bases between the two germline ends. The CDR3 DNA reads as TGTGCCAGCAGACAACTCACAGGGAAATCTGGCTACACCTTC. This translates into CASRQLTGKSGYTF.

The genes are TRBV18 and TRBJ1-1; TRBD1 is a possible D gene (6 bases). Germline loops: CDR1 KGHSH, CDR2 LQKENI. V shed 3 bases and J shed 5 bases, with 13 bases lying between them. The CDR3 runs 14 residues. Here the CDR3 DNA reads TGTGCCAGCTCACCGGGACACTATGGTACTGAAGCTTTCTTT. It translates to CASSPGHYGTEAFF.

The chain uses TRBV7-2 and TRBJ2-3; 10 nucleotides align to TRBD2. The CDR3 runs to 14 residues. Germline loops: CDR1 SGHTA, CDR2 FQGNSA. The trim removed 1 base at V and 10 bases at J, leaving 5 bases unmatched. The CDR3 sequence: CASSLGLAGSAQYF. CDR3 bases: TGTGCCAGCAGCTTAGGACTAGCGGGTTCTGCGCAGTATTTT.

The J gene is TRBJ1-1, the V gene TRBV27; D is unclear. V was pared by 0 bases and J by 2 bases, with 7 bases between. Germline V gene lookup returns CDR1 MNHEY and CDR2 SMNVEV (reference sequence). The CDR3 is 14 amino acids. CDR3 in DNA: TGTGCCAGCAGTTTATCGGGGTATAACACTGAAGCTTTCTTT. Translating it yields CASSLSGYNTEAFF.

The chain recombines TRBV20-1 with TRBJ1-2; D call uncertain. Germline V gene lookup returns CDR1 DFQATT and CDR2 SNEGSKA (reference sequence). Trimming took off 2 bases at V and 1 base at J, with 5 bases between the two ends. The CDR3 has 12 amino acids. CDR3 nucleotide sequence: TGCAGTGCTAGAACGAATAACTATGGCTACACCTTC. Protein sequence: CSARTNNYGYTF.

The V and J genes are TRBV18 and TRBJ1-2; TRBD1 matches 8 bases. CDR3 length: 17 residues. Germline CDR1 reads KGHSH; CDR2 reads LQKENI. V dropped 1 base and J dropped 5; count of bases not matched to a gene: 12. The CDR3 region is CASSPLGQGRDLYGYTF. CDR3 nucleotides: TGTGCCAGCTCACCACTCGGACAGGGTCGGGACTTATATGGCTACACCTTC.

The rearrangement joins TRBV7-2 to TRBJ2-7; D may be TRBD2 (6 bases). This CDR3 spans 13 amino acids. V gave up 6 bases and J gave up 6 bases, with 15 bases separating them. Germline V gene lookup returns CDR1 SGHTA and CDR2 FQGNSA. As DNA, the CDR3 is TGTGCCAGCAGTCCCCACCCGGAGGGCGAGCAGTACTTC. Its protein product is CASSPHPEGEQYF.

V is TRBV6-1 and J is TRBJ2-5; 7 nucleotides agree with TRBD1. The CDR3 contains 12 residues. V lost 8 bases, J lost 4 bases, and 4 bases stayed unmatched. CDR1 is MNHNS and CDR2 is SASEGT in the germline V gene. Here the CDR3 reads CASGRQGETQYF. In nucleotides, the CDR3 is TGTGCCAGCGGGAGACAGGGAGAGACCCAGTACTTC.

The CDR3 DNA follows: TGTGCCAGCAGTTTATCAGGGGGAAGCAATCAGCCCCAGCATTTT. Translation gives CASSLSGGSNQPQHF. The gene calls are TRBV28 and TRBJ1-5; TRBD1 aligns across 7 bases. CDR3 size: 15 residues. Per the germline V gene, CDR1 is MDHEN and CDR2 is SYDVKM. J lost 1 base, V lost 1 base, and 1 base had no gene match.

This clonotype has only one observation. V gene TRBV2 combines with J gene TRBJ2-7; 7 nucleotides align to TRBD1. In germline, CDR1 is SNHLY, CDR2 FYNNEI. This CDR3 region has 14 residues. Losses at the gene ends were 5 bases for V and 3 bases for J; bases not matched to a gene: 7. CDR3 sequence reads: CASSIGGAGYEQYF. For the CDR3, the DNA is TGTGCCAGCAGTATAGGGGGCGCAGGCTACGAGCAGTACTTC.

The chain recombines TRBV7-6 with TRBJ1-4; a weak D match, TRBD1 (5 bases). CDR3 size: 17 residues. Germline V gene lookup returns CDR1 SGHVS and CDR2 FNYEAQ. V gave up 1 base and J gave up 6 bases, with 18 bases separating them. CDR3 loop: CASSLVIGGTGDEKLFF. The CDR3 coding sequence is TGTGCCAGCAGCTTAGTGATCGGGGGAACCGGGGATGAAAAACTGTTTTTT.

This clonotype is labeled medium-sized. V and J are TRBV28 and TRBJ1-6; no reliable D call. CDR3 size: 14 residues. Germline V gene sequence: CDR1 MDHEN, CDR2 SYDVKM. With 8 bases removed from V and 5 bases from J, the gap between germline ends came to 13 bases. CDR3 region: CASVVGVNNSPLHF. The CDR3 DNA follows: TGTGCCAGCGTAGTTGGAGTCAATAATTCACCCCTCCACTTT.

The chain uses TRBV19 and TRBJ2-2; D is uncertain. Germline CDR1 is LNHDA and CDR2 is SQIVND (reference sequence). Trimming took off 3 bases at V and 2 bases at J, with 10 bases between the two ends. This CDR3 has 15 amino acids. The CDR3 bases are TGTGCCAGTAGTATTCTTGGCGGTAACACCGGGGAGCTGTTTTTT. Its protein is CASSILGGNTGELFF. Drawing the rest from reference TRBV19 and TRBJ2-2, the complete variable domain is DGGITQSPKYLFRKEGQNVTLSCEQNLNHDAMYWYRQDPGQGLRLIYYSQIVNDFQKGDIAEGYSVSREKKESFPLTVTSAQKNPTAFYLCASSILGGNTGELFFGEGSRLTVL.

The table lists this clonotype with a few counts. The V call is TRBV7-8, the J call TRBJ1-1; D is possibly TRBD1 (6 bases). This CDR3 is built from 14 residues. Germline assignment: CDR1 SGHVS and CDR2 FQNEAQ. Trimming took off 5 bases at V and 5 bases at J, with 15 bases between the two ends. The CDR3 DNA sequence: TGTGCCAGCAGCGTATCCACAGGGAGTACTGAAGCTTTCTTT. Translation: CASSVSTGSTEAFF. The entire variable domain, with the rest obtained from reference TRBV7-8 and TRBJ1-1, is as follows: GAGVSQSPRYKVAKRGQDVALRCDPISGHVSLFWYQQALGQGPEFLTYFQNEAQLDKSGLPSDRFFAERPEGSVSTLKIQRTQQEDSAVYLCASSVSTGSTEAFFGQGTRLTVV.

This chain's CDR3 is CASSLNPRTTDEQYF. The CDR3, as DNA: TGTGCCAGCAGCTTGAATCCCCGGACTACGGACGAGCAGTACTTC. The chain joins TRBV11-2 to TRBJ2-7, with D perhaps matching TRBD2 (6 bases). The CDR3 sequence is 15 residues long. The V and J ends lost 3 bases and 5 bases respectively, with 17 bases between them. Germline V gene sequence: CDR1 SGHAT, CDR2 FQNNGV.

The V and J genes are TRBV29-1 and TRBJ1-2; 8 bases map to TRBD1. Trimming took 6 bases from V and 3 from J; bases not matched to a gene: 0. The length of the CDR3 is 11 residues. Germline V lookup: CDR1 SQVTM, CDR2 ANQGSEA. Here the CDR3 reads CSVGQDYGYTF. CDR3 in DNA: TGCAGCGTGGGACAGGACTATGGCTACACCTTC.

The chain carries TRBV7-2 and TRBJ2-5, with D possibly matching TRBD1 (6 bases). Germline V lookup: CDR1 SGHTA, CDR2 FQGNSA. The CDR3 sequence is 15 residues long. Trimming removed 2 bases from V and 1 base from J, with 11 bases in between. The CDR3 spells CASSLSEGVQETQYF. For the CDR3, the DNA is TGTGCCAGCAGCTTATCCGAGGGGGTCCAAGAGACCCAGTACTTC. Supplemented by reference TRBV7-2 and TRBJ2-5, the full variable domain reads GAGVSQSPSNKVTEKGKDVELRCDPISGHTALYWYRQSLGQGLEFLIYFQGNSAPDKSGLPSDRFSAERTGGSVSTLTIQRTQQEDSAVYLCASSLSEGVQETQYFGPGTRLLVL.

In regard to this clonotype: A read error may account for a junction end that differs from germline. The J gene is TRBJ1-6, the V gene TRBV20-1; D is ambiguous. Germline CDR1 reads DFQATT; CDR2 reads SNEGSKA (reference sequence). The CDR3 is 15 residues long. The CDR3 protein is CSGRRIFPYNSPLHF. CDR3 sequence (DNA): TGCAGTGGTAGAAGAATTTTCCCTTATAATTCACCCCTCCACTTT.

This chain joins TRBV6-2 or TRBV6-3 and TRBJ2-2; 12 nucleotides match TRBD2. The V gene's germline CDR1 is MNHEY and CDR2 SVGEGT. V shed 5 bases and J 1 base; nucleotides not matched to a gene: 8. This CDR3 is 18 amino acids long. CDR3 DNA sequence: TGTGCCAGCAGTGCACTAGCGGGAGGACAAAGGAACACCGGGGAGCTGTTTTTT. The encoded protein is CASSALAGGQRNTGELFF.

V gene TRBV11-3 combines with J gene TRBJ2-1; a possible D gene is TRBD2 (6 bases). CDR3 length: 15 amino acids. Germline CDR1 reads SGHNT; CDR2 reads YENEEA. V was trimmed by 3 bases and J by 3 bases, leaving 12 bases between them. This CDR3 is CASSFLAFSYNEQFF. The CDR3 DNA reads TGTGCCAGCAGCTTCCTAGCGTTTAGCTACAATGAGCAGTTCTTC.

This clonotype was recorded only once. The chain joins TRBV11-2 to TRBJ2-7; D is unresolved. Germline CDR1 SGHAT, CDR2 FQNNGV. The V end was cut by 1 base, the J end by 1 base, with 8 bases between. The CDR3 runs 14 residues. The CDR3 coding sequence is TGTGCCAGCAGCTTAGGGGTGAGTTCCTACGAGCAGTACTTC. It is translated as CASSLGVSSYEQYF.